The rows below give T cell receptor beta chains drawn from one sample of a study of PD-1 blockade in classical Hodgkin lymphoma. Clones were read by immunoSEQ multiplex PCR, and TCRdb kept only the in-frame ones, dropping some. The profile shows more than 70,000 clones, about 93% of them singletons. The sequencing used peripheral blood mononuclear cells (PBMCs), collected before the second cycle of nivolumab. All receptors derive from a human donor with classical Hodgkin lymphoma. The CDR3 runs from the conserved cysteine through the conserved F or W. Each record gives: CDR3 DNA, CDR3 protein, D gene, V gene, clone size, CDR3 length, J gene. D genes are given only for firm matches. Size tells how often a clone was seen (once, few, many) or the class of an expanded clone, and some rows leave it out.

cdr3_nt: TGTGCCAGCCCCCTTTGGGGAAGTGAGGGAGATACGCAGTATTTT; cdr3_aa: CASPLWGSEGDTQYF; d_call: .; v_call: TRBV6-1; clone_size: .; cdr3_length: 15; j_call: TRBJ2-3
cdr3_nt: TGTGCCAGCAGCTTTCCGGACGACAGTTACCAAACCTACGAGCAGTACTTC; cdr3_aa: CASSFPDDSYQTYEQYF; d_call: .; v_call: TRBV7-8; clone_size: .; cdr3_length: 17; j_call: TRBJ2-7
cdr3_nt: TGCAGCGTTGTTGGTAGAAGGAATGAGCAGTTCTTC; cdr3_aa: CSVVGRRNEQFF; d_call: .; v_call: TRBV29-1; clone_size: .; cdr3_length: 12; j_call: TRBJ2-1
cdr3_nt: TGTGCCAGCGTCGGAGGTGCGGACATTCAGTACTTC; cdr3_aa: CASVGGADIQYF; d_call: .; v_call: TRBV2; clone_size: .; cdr3_length: 12; j_call: TRBJ2-4
cdr3_nt: TGTGCCAGCAGCGGATTAGCGGGGTACGAGCAGTACTTC; cdr3_aa: CASSGLAGYEQYF; d_call: TRBD2; v_call: TRBV7-6; clone_size: .; cdr3_length: 13; j_call: TRBJ2-7
cdr3_nt: TGTGCCAGCAGCAACGAACCTCGCATATATGGCTACACCTTC; cdr3_aa: CASSNEPRIYGYTF; d_call: .; v_call: TRBV6-6; clone_size: few; cdr3_length: 14; j_call: TRBJ1-2
cdr3_nt: TGTGCCAGTAGTATCGCAGGGTCGGGAGGCTACACCTTC; cdr3_aa: CASSIAGSGGYTF; d_call: .; v_call: TRBV19; clone_size: once; cdr3_length: 13; j_call: TRBJ1-2
cdr3_nt: TGTGCCAGCAGCGTAGGGGCGAAGTCCTACGAGCAGTACTTC; cdr3_aa: CASSVGAKSYEQYF; d_call: .; v_call: TRBV9; clone_size: once; cdr3_length: 14; j_call: TRBJ2-7
cdr3_nt: TGTGCCAGCAGCCCCAGCAGGGGGAGCGCCTATGGCTACACCTTC; cdr3_aa: CASSPSRGSAYGYTF; d_call: TRBD1; v_call: TRBV7-9; clone_size: .; cdr3_length: 15; j_call: TRBJ1-2
cdr3_nt: TGTGCCAGCAGTCCAACTCAGGGGGGGGCCGGGGAGCTGTTTTTT; cdr3_aa: CASSPTQGGAGELFF; d_call: .; v_call: TRBV6-1; clone_size: .; cdr3_length: 15; j_call: TRBJ2-2
cdr3_nt: TGTGCCAGCAGCTTAGGGGGACTATCCGTGGAGGGGGCAGATACGCAGTATTTT; cdr3_aa: CASSLGGLSVEGADTQYF; d_call: .; v_call: TRBV11-2; clone_size: .; cdr3_length: 18; j_call: TRBJ2-3
cdr3_nt: TGTGCCAGCAGTAGATTTCCCCCCTCGACAATCTACAATGAGCAGTTCTTC; cdr3_aa: CASSRFPPSTIYNEQFF; d_call: .; v_call: TRBV27; clone_size: .; cdr3_length: 17; j_call: TRBJ2-1
cdr3_nt: TGTGCCAGCAGCCAAACGCGGGGGTTGACCTACAATGAGCAGTTCTTC; cdr3_aa: CASSQTRGLTYNEQFF; d_call: TRBD2; v_call: TRBV14; clone_size: .; cdr3_length: 16; j_call: TRBJ2-1
cdr3_nt: TGTGCCAGCTCACCACCCGGGGTTCCAAATCAGCCCCAGCATTTT; cdr3_aa: CASSPPGVPNQPQHF; d_call: .; v_call: TRBV18; clone_size: .; cdr3_length: 15; j_call: TRBJ1-5
cdr3_nt: TGTGCCAGCAGCTACAAGTTCAATGAGCAGTTCTTC; cdr3_aa: CASSYKFNEQFF; d_call: .; v_call: TRBV7-2; clone_size: .; cdr3_length: 12; j_call: TRBJ2-1
cdr3_nt: TGCGCCAGCAGCCAGTCCCCTCAAGAGACCCAGTACTTC; cdr3_aa: CASSQSPQETQYF; d_call: .; v_call: TRBV4-1; clone_size: .; cdr3_length: 13; j_call: TRBJ2-5
cdr3_nt: TGTGCCACCCTAGCAGGGGATTTGTTCTTC; cdr3_aa: CATLAGDLFF; d_call: .; v_call: TRBV6-6; clone_size: .; cdr3_length: 10; j_call: TRBJ2-1
cdr3_nt: TGTGCCATCAGTGAGTCGACGAAGACAGGACCTCCCCGCGGGGAGACCCAGTACTTC; cdr3_aa: CAISESTKTGPPRGETQYF; d_call: .; v_call: TRBV10-3; clone_size: .; cdr3_length: 19; j_call: TRBJ2-5
cdr3_nt: TGTGCCAGCAGCTTGAAATGTGGCGGGAACGGCACTGAAGCTTTCTTT; cdr3_aa: CASSLKCGGNGTEAFF; d_call: .; v_call: TRBV21-1; clone_size: .; cdr3_length: 16; j_call: TRBJ1-1
cdr3_nt: TGCGCCAGCAGCTCGGGACAGGGGAACACTGAAGCTTTCTTT; cdr3_aa: CASSSGQGNTEAFF; d_call: TRBD1; v_call: TRBV5-1; clone_size: .; cdr3_length: 14; j_call: TRBJ1-1
cdr3_nt: TGCGCCAGCAGCTTGAAGACTAGCGGGAACGATGAGCAGTTCTTC; cdr3_aa: CASSLKTSGNDEQFF; d_call: TRBD2; v_call: TRBV5-1; clone_size: .; cdr3_length: 15; j_call: TRBJ2-1
cdr3_nt: TGTGCCAGCAGTCGGAACAATGAGCAGTTCTTC; cdr3_aa: CASSRNNEQFF; d_call: .; v_call: TRBV6-5; clone_size: once; cdr3_length: 11; j_call: TRBJ2-1
cdr3_nt: TGTGCCAGCAGCTTGGTGGGGGGTCACAACGAGCAGTACTTC; cdr3_aa: CASSLVGGHNEQYF; d_call: .; v_call: TRBV5-4; clone_size: .; cdr3_length: 14; j_call: TRBJ2-7
cdr3_nt: TGTGCCTGGAGAGGGGACCCCGACAGGGTGTTCTCCTACGAGCAGTACTTC; cdr3_aa: CAWRGDPDRVFSYEQYF; d_call: TRBD1; v_call: TRBV30; clone_size: .; cdr3_length: 17; j_call: TRBJ2-7
cdr3_nt: TGTGCCAGCAGTGAAGAAGAAAGCTCCTACAATGAGCAGTTCTTC; cdr3_aa: CASSEEESSYNEQFF; d_call: .; v_call: TRBV2; clone_size: .; cdr3_length: 15; j_call: TRBJ2-1
cdr3_nt: TGCAGCGTTAGGCAGTGGCTTAATGAAAAACTGTTTTTT; cdr3_aa: CSVRQWLNEKLFF; d_call: .; v_call: TRBV29-1; clone_size: .; cdr3_length: 13; j_call: TRBJ1-4
cdr3_nt: TGTGCCAGCAGGTCCCGACAGGGGGCAGAGCAGTACTTC; cdr3_aa: CASRSRQGAEQYF; d_call: TRBD1; v_call: TRBV27; clone_size: few; cdr3_length: 13; j_call: TRBJ2-7
cdr3_nt: TGTGCCAGTAGTATTGACTCTAGCGGGAGTATGGCCAAAAACATTCAGTACTTC; cdr3_aa: CASSIDSSGSMAKNIQYF; d_call: TRBD2; v_call: TRBV19; clone_size: .; cdr3_length: 18; j_call: TRBJ2-4
cdr3_nt: TGCAGCGCGGGACTAGCGCGGAATGAGCAGTTCTTC; cdr3_aa: CSAGLARNEQFF; d_call: TRBD2; v_call: TRBV29-1; clone_size: .; cdr3_length: 12; j_call: TRBJ2-1
cdr3_nt: TGCGCCAGCAGGCTACAGGCAGGCCAAGAGACCCAGTACTTC; cdr3_aa: CASRLQAGQETQYF; d_call: .; v_call: TRBV5-1; clone_size: .; cdr3_length: 14; j_call: TRBJ2-5
cdr3_nt: TGCGCCAGCAGCCCGACGGGGACAGGGGGGGACGAGCAGTACTTC; cdr3_aa: CASSPTGTGGDEQYF; d_call: TRBD1; v_call: TRBV5-1; clone_size: .; cdr3_length: 15; j_call: TRBJ2-7
cdr3_nt: TGTGCCAGCAGCACAAGACTAGCGGGAGCCTACGAGCAGTACTTC; cdr3_aa: CASSTRLAGAYEQYF; d_call: TRBD2; v_call: TRBV5-4; clone_size: .; cdr3_length: 15; j_call: TRBJ2-7
cdr3_nt: TGTGCCAGCTCACTCGGACAGGGGCCAGGGGGCTACACCTTC; cdr3_aa: CASSLGQGPGGYTF; d_call: TRBD1; v_call: TRBV18; clone_size: .; cdr3_length: 14; j_call: TRBJ1-2
cdr3_nt: TGTGCCAGCAGCTTAGCGGCGGGAGGGCCGCGGACCGGGGAGCTGTTTTTT; cdr3_aa: CASSLAAGGPRTGELFF; d_call: TRBD2; v_call: TRBV7-9; clone_size: once; cdr3_length: 17; j_call: TRBJ2-2
cdr3_nt: TGTGCCAGCAGTCGCAGGGGGAGCACAGATACGCAGTATTTT; cdr3_aa: CASSRRGSTDTQYF; d_call: TRBD1; v_call: TRBV13; clone_size: .; cdr3_length: 14; j_call: TRBJ2-3
cdr3_nt: TGTGCCAGCAGTCCCGAAGTTCAGCCCCAGCATTTT; cdr3_aa: CASSPEVQPQHF; d_call: .; v_call: TRBV28; clone_size: .; cdr3_length: 12; j_call: TRBJ1-5
cdr3_nt: TGTGCCAGCAGTGAAGCGGCAGGGAGGGATCAGCCCCAGCATTTT; cdr3_aa: CASSEAAGRDQPQHF; d_call: .; v_call: TRBV6-1; clone_size: .; cdr3_length: 15; j_call: TRBJ1-5
cdr3_nt: TGTGCCAGCATGGGGGCCGAGCAGTACTTC; cdr3_aa: CASMGAEQYF; d_call: .; v_call: TRBV7-9; clone_size: .; cdr3_length: 10; j_call: TRBJ2-7
cdr3_nt: TGTGCCAGCAGCTTAACCCTAGCGGGAGCCCTTGGGGATGAGCAGTTCTTC; cdr3_aa: CASSLTLAGALGDEQFF; d_call: TRBD2; v_call: TRBV7-3; clone_size: .; cdr3_length: 17; j_call: TRBJ2-1
cdr3_nt: TGTGCCATCAGTGAGTCAAGGGAAGGGCGAGGGAGTGGCTACACCTTC; cdr3_aa: CAISESREGRGSGYTF; d_call: .; v_call: TRBV10-3; clone_size: .; cdr3_length: 16; j_call: TRBJ1-2
cdr3_nt: TGTGCCAGCAGCGTAGAAAGGTTCCCCTACGAGCAGTACTTC; cdr3_aa: CASSVERFPYEQYF; d_call: .; v_call: TRBV9; clone_size: .; cdr3_length: 14; j_call: TRBJ2-7
cdr3_nt: TGTGCCAGCAGTTTAAGGACAGGGGGCAATCAGCCCCAGCATTTT; cdr3_aa: CASSLRTGGNQPQHF; d_call: TRBD1; v_call: TRBV6-5; clone_size: .; cdr3_length: 15; j_call: TRBJ1-5
cdr3_nt: TGTGCCAGCAGCCAAGATGGGTCGGGCGCCTACAATGAGCAGTTCTTC; cdr3_aa: CASSQDGSGAYNEQFF; d_call: .; v_call: TRBV14; clone_size: .; cdr3_length: 16; j_call: TRBJ2-1
cdr3_nt: TGTGCCAGCAGCTTAGAGTCCGGAGGGCCCGGGGAGCTGTTTTTT; cdr3_aa: CASSLESGGPGELFF; d_call: .; v_call: TRBV7-2; clone_size: .; cdr3_length: 15; j_call: TRBJ2-2
cdr3_nt: TGCGCCAGCAGTGAGGGGACAGGGAATAAGGATGGCTACACCTTC; cdr3_aa: CASSEGTGNKDGYTF; d_call: TRBD1; v_call: TRBV10-1; clone_size: .; cdr3_length: 15; j_call: TRBJ1-2
cdr3_nt: TGTGCCAGCAGCCAGCGACAGGGGTGGGTTGGCTACACCTTC; cdr3_aa: CASSQRQGWVGYTF; d_call: TRBD1; v_call: TRBV7-9; clone_size: .; cdr3_length: 14; j_call: TRBJ1-2
cdr3_nt: TGTGCCAGCAGTGCAACGCCTACCCCCTACGAGCAGTACTTC; cdr3_aa: CASSATPTPYEQYF; d_call: .; v_call: TRBV27; clone_size: .; cdr3_length: 14; j_call: TRBJ2-7
cdr3_nt: TGTGCCAGCAGCTTGACAGGGGAAATCACTGAAGCTTTCTTT; cdr3_aa: CASSLTGEITEAFF; d_call: TRBD1; v_call: TRBV7-3; clone_size: .; cdr3_length: 14; j_call: TRBJ1-1
cdr3_nt: TGTGCCAGCACCTTGGGACAGTCTAATGAAAAACTGTTTTTT; cdr3_aa: CASTLGQSNEKLFF; d_call: TRBD1; v_call: TRBV11-2; clone_size: .; cdr3_length: 14; j_call: TRBJ1-4
cdr3_nt: TGTGCCAGCAGCGTAACAGGGGGCGCGGGCTATGGCTACACCTTC; cdr3_aa: CASSVTGGAGYGYTF; d_call: TRBD1; v_call: TRBV7-3; clone_size: .; cdr3_length: 15; j_call: TRBJ1-2
cdr3_nt: TGTGCCAGCAGTTTATCGGGACAGATGTACGAGCAGTACTTC; cdr3_aa: CASSLSGQMYEQYF; d_call: TRBD1; v_call: TRBV27; clone_size: .; cdr3_length: 14; j_call: TRBJ2-7
cdr3_nt: TGTGCCAGCAGACCTAACGGACAGGGTTCCTACGAGCAGTACTTC; cdr3_aa: CASRPNGQGSYEQYF; d_call: TRBD1; v_call: TRBV28; clone_size: .; cdr3_length: 15; j_call: TRBJ2-7
cdr3_nt: TGCGCCAGCAGCCATCCCCGGGACAGGGTGGCTGGCTACACCTTC; cdr3_aa: CASSHPRDRVAGYTF; d_call: TRBD1; v_call: TRBV4-1; clone_size: .; cdr3_length: 15; j_call: TRBJ1-2
cdr3_nt: TGCGCCAGCAGCCCTCGGGCTAGCGGGTCCACCGGGGAGCTGTTTTTT; cdr3_aa: CASSPRASGSTGELFF; d_call: TRBD2; v_call: TRBV4-1; clone_size: once; cdr3_length: 16; j_call: TRBJ2-2
cdr3_nt: TGCGCCAGCAGCTTATTAAGCAGGTCTTCCGGCGGGGAGCTGTTTTTT; cdr3_aa: CASSLLSRSSGGELFF; d_call: .; v_call: TRBV5-1; clone_size: once; cdr3_length: 16; j_call: TRBJ2-2
cdr3_nt: TGTGCCAGCAGCCTGGGACTAGCGGGAGGTGGGAGCTACGAGCAGTACTTC; cdr3_aa: CASSLGLAGGGSYEQYF; d_call: TRBD2; v_call: TRBV7-9; clone_size: .; cdr3_length: 17; j_call: TRBJ2-7
cdr3_nt: TGTGCCAGCACTACCCCGGGGTCGGGACGTAAAGCTTTCTTT; cdr3_aa: CASTTPGSGRKAFF; d_call: .; v_call: TRBV28; clone_size: .; cdr3_length: 14; j_call: TRBJ1-1
cdr3_nt: TGTGCCAGCAGCTTGGGGACATGGACCCTACGCTCTGGAAACACCATATATTTT; cdr3_aa: CASSLGTWTLRSGNTIYF; d_call: .; v_call: TRBV7-6; clone_size: .; cdr3_length: 18; j_call: TRBJ1-3
cdr3_nt: TGTGCCAGCAGGGGAGTTGCCAAAAACATTCAGTACTTC; cdr3_aa: CASRGVAKNIQYF; d_call: .; v_call: TRBV27; clone_size: .; cdr3_length: 13; j_call: TRBJ2-4